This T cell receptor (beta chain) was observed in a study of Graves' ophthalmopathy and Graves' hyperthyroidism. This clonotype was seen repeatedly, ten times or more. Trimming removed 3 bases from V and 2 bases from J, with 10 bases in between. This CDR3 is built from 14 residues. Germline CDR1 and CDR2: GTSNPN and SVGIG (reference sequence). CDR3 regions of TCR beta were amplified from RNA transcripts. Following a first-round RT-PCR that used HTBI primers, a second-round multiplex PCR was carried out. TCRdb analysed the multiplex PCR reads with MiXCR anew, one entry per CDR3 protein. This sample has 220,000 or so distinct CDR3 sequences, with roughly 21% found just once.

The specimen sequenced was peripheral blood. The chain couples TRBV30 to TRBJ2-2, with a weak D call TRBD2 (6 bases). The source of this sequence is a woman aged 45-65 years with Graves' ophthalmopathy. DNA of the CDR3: TGTGCCTGGAGGCGGGCGGGAAACACCGGGGAGCTGTTTTTT. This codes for CAWRRAGNTGELFF.